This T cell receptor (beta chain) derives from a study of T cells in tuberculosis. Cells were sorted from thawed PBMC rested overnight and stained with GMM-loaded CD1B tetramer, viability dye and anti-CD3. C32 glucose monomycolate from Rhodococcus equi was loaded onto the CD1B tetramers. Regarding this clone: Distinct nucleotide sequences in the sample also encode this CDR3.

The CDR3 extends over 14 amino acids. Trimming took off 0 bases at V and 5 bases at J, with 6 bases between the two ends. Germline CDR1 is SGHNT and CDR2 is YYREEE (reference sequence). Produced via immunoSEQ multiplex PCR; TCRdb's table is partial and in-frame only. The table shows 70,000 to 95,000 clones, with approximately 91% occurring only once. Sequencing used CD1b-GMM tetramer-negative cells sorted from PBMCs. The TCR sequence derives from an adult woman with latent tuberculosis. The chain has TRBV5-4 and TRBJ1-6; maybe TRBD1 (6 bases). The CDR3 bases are TGTGCCAGCAGCTTGGGGACAGATAATTCACCCCTCCACTTT. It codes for CASSLGTDNSPLHF.